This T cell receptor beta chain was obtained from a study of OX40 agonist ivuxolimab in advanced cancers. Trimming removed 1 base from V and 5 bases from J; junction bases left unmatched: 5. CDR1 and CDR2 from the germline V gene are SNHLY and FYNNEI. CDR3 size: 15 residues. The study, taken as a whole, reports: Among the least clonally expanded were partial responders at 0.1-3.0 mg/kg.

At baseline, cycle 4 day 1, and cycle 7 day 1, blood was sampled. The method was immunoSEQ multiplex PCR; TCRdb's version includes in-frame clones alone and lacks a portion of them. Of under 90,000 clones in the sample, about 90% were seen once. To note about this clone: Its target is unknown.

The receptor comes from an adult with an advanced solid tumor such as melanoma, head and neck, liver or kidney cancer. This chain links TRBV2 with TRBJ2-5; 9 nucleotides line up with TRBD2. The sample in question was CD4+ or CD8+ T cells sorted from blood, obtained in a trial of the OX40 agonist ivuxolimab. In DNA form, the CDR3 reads TGTGCCAGCAGTGAAGACGCGGGAGGGCCCGAGACCCAGTACTTC. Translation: CASSEDAGGPETQYF.